This TCR beta chain is from a study of T cell responses to AZD1222 COVID-19 vaccine. CDR3 size: 15 residues. The trim removed 5 bases at V and 6 bases at J, leaving 8 bases unmatched. CDR1 is SGHAT, CDR2 FQDESV, per germline (reference sequence). TCRdb's table, derived via immunoSEQ multiplex PCR, lists solely in-frame clones and lacks some. The repertoire holds approximately 70,000 clones, with around 89% as singletons. Study-level points and caveats: It was only a handful of AZD1222 recipients who were seropositive at baseline. Of spike-specific TCRs, nearly half reportedly target regions left unmutated in variants. Clonal diversity was possibly underestimated; the donors were predominantly white British and more often female.

This clone was seen once. What it recognizes is unknown. The chain couples TRBV11-1 to TRBJ2-1, with TRBD2 identical over 9 bases. The clonotype originates from an adult who received the MenACWY meningococcal vaccine as a control. Specimen: peripheral blood, collected 28 days after the second dose of the MenACWY control vaccine. The CDR3 is CASSPLGLAGNEQFF. The DNA of the CDR3 is TGTGCCAGCAGCCCCTTGGGACTAGCAGGCAATGAGCAGTTCTTC.